This T cell receptor beta chain emerged from a study of persistence of HIV-infected CD4 T cells. Study-level points and caveats: Antigen-responding cells were enriched for degenerate expanded CDR3beta sequences. Compared with CD3/CD28-stimulated cells, CMV- and Gag-responding cells showed lower TCRbeta richness.

On this clone: Its cognate antigen is unknown.

Lysates of CMV-infected fibroblasts at approximately 9.4 ug/mL stimulated these cells. CD40L/CD69 double-negative CD45RO-high memory CD4+ T cells were collected. Trimming took off 0 bases at V and 4 bases at J, with 11 bases between the two ends. Germline V lookup: CDR1 SGDLS, CDR2 YYNGEE. The CDR3 contains 15 residues. The immunoSEQ assay was version 4, run in survey mode. Template was genomic DNA at around 9.7 ng/uL, with up to 1 ug used per sample. TCRdb's table, derived via immunoSEQ multiplex PCR, lists solely in-frame clones and lacks some. This table has approximately 35,000 clones, about four fifths appearing once.

The sequence derives from an adult man with HIV who was CMV-seropositive. The sample here was CD4+ T cells sorted from PBMCs after roughly 17-hour stimulation, taken from a patient who received antiretroviral therapy. The V and J genes are TRBV9 and TRBJ1-5; D not resolved. CDR3 DNA: TGTGCCAGCAGCGTAGGCGGCGGAGAGAATCAGCCCCAGCATTTT. It encodes CASSVGGGENQPQHF.